Each of the 18 T cell receptor beta chains below was sequenced from the same sample in a study of type 1 regulatory T cells. Their antigens are not known. TCRdb independently ran MiXCR on the reads; one entry per CDR3 protein. The profile shows about 23,000 distinct CDR3 sequences, around 47% of them singletons. The specimen sequenced was cultured T cells, either the whole culture or a sorted T cell fraction (not recorded which). The receptor set was obtained from a human donor in good health.

This clonotype was counted only a few times. The J gene is TRBJ1-2, the V gene TRBV20-1; no clear D. The V end was cut by 1 base, the J end by 4 bases, with 7 bases between. The CDR3 loop spans 12 amino acids. Per germline, CDR1 DFQATT and CDR2 SNEGSKA (reference sequence). The CDR3 spells CSARVGSYGYTF. CDR3 coding DNA: TGCAGTGCTAGAGTGGGGAGCTATGGCTACACCTTC.

This clonotype was detected only a few times. The chain couples TRBV10-3 to TRBJ1-2, with a weak D call TRBD1 (6 bases). CDR1 is ENHRY, CDR2 SYGVKD, per germline. There are 12 residues in the CDR3. Trimming took off 10 bases at V and 4 bases at J, with 13 bases between the two ends. In nucleotides, the CDR3 is TGTGCCACCAAGCGGGACATCTATGGCTACACCTTC. Residues: CATKRDIYGYTF.

By proportion, this clonotype is medium-sized. The V call is TRBV7-9, the J call TRBJ2-5; TRBD2 is a possible D gene (7 bases). The V gene's germline CDR1 is SEHNR and CDR2 FQNEAQ (reference sequence). Trimming shortened V by 5 bases and J by 6 bases, and 16 bases separated the two germline ends. The CDR3 totals 14 residues. CDR3 in DNA: TGTGCCAGCAGCCAAGGGGGGGCATCGAAGACCCAGTACTTC. Protein product: CASSQGGASKTQYF.

This clonotype was found a few times. The chain has TRBV6-1 and TRBJ1-5, with D tentatively TRBD1 (6 bases). The germline gives CDR1 MNHNS, CDR2 SASEGT. Trimming took 4 bases from V and 15 from J, leaving 13 bases between them. The CDR3 sequence is 11 residues long. Written as DNA, the CDR3 is TGTGCCAGCAGTGGGACAGTCCGCCGGCATTTT. Translation: CASSGTVRRHF.

This chain joins TRBV12-3 or TRBV12-4 and TRBJ1-6; D is possibly TRBD1 (5 bases). V lost 1 base and J 9 bases, leaving 13 bases between the germline ends. This CDR3 region has 15 residues. The CDR3 region is CASSLGGGIASPLHF. Written as DNA, the CDR3 is TGTGCCAGCAGTTTAGGGGGGGGGATTGCTTCACCCCTCCACTTT.

In regard to this clonotype: Just one base apart from a much larger clone, this may be a read error. The chain carries TRBV18 and TRBJ1-4; D uncertain. The V end was cut by 2 bases, the J end by 0 bases, with 4 bases between. The CDR3 is 14 amino acids. Germline V gene sequence: CDR1 KGHSH, CDR2 LQKENI. Here the CDR3 reads CASSPSPTNEKLFF. CDR3 bases: TGTGCCAGCTCACCATCACCAACTAATGAAAAACTGTTTTTT.

A remark on this clonotype: Germline and junction disagree at one end, which may indicate a read error. The chain carries TRBV20-1 and TRBJ1-5; TRBD1 is a possible D gene (5 bases). CDR1 is DFQATT, CDR2 SNEGSKA, per germline (reference sequence). The CDR3 runs to 16 residues. CDR3 bases: TGCAGTGCTAGAGTAAAGGGCAGGGTAGATTATCAGTCCCAGCATTTT. Protein: CSARVKGRVDYQSQHF.

This clonotype was seen a few times. The chain links TRBV6-1 to TRBJ2-7; D could derive from TRBD1 or TRBD2 (6 bases each). CDR1 MNHNS and CDR2 SASEGT come from the germline V gene. Between the trimmed V and J ends, which lost 8 bases and 11 bases, there was a span of 22 bases. This CDR3 contains 13 residues. In DNA, the CDR3 is TGTGCCAGCCGGTTCGGAGGGGACACTAGGGAGTACTTC. This translates into CASRFGGDTREYF.

The chain carries TRBV20-1 and TRBJ2-3; TRBD2 matches 9 bases. This CDR3 has 16 residues. Germline CDR1 and CDR2: DFQATT and SNEGSKA (reference sequence). J was trimmed by 5 bases and V by 2 bases; bases with no gene match: 11. Here the CDR3 DNA reads TGCAGTGCTAGACATGTGCGGGGGGGCCCTGGAGATACGCAGTATTTT. Amino acid sequence: CSARHVRGGPGDTQYF.

To note about this clonotype: The junction departs from the called germline gene at one end, perhaps through a read error. The V and J genes are TRBV7-7 and TRBJ2-7, with D possibly being TRBD2 (6 bases). CDR1 SSHAT and CDR2 FNYEAQ come from the germline V gene (reference sequence). The CDR3 covers 18 residues. The CDR3 bases are TGTGCTAGCAGCTTAGCGCGTGGGCGCGGGGTCGGAGTCTACGAGCAGTACTTC. Residues: CASSLARGRGVGVYEQYF.

The V gene is TRBV29-1, the J gene TRBJ1-2; D gene unclear. The length of the CDR3 is 15 residues. V was clipped by 1 base and J by 0 bases, with 12 bases between them. CDR1 SQVTM and CDR2 ANQGSEA come from the germline V gene. In DNA, the CDR3 is TGCAGCGTTGAAGGGGTCCAAGGAGCTAACTATGGCTACACCTTC. It encodes CSVEGVQGANYGYTF.

This clonotype was detected ten times or more. This rearrangement joins TRBV14 to TRBJ2-1; a weak D match, TRBD2 (6 bases). CDR3 size: 15 residues. The germline gives CDR1 SGHDN, CDR2 FVKESK. V dropped 7 bases and J dropped 1 base, with 14 bases sitting between them. The CDR3 nucleotides read TGTGCCAGCACTCAGAGGCTAGCGTCCTACAATGAGCAGTTCTTC. Protein product: CASTQRLASYNEQFF.

This clonotype was found a few times. The V call is TRBV4-1, the J call TRBJ2-1; 8 bases match TRBD2. There are 16 residues in the CDR3. From germline, CDR1 is MGHRA and CDR2 YSYEKL. V lost 3 bases, J lost 4 bases, and 8 bases stayed unmatched. In DNA form, the CDR3 reads TGCGCCAGCAGCCAGACGCCGGGGGGGGGATACAATGAGCAGTTCTTC. Translated: CASSQTPGGGYNEQFF.

This clonotype was recorded once. This chain connects TRBV12-3 or TRBV12-4 to TRBJ2-1; D is undetermined. The CDR3 spans 15 residues. V lost 5 bases, J lost 3 bases, and 14 bases lay in between. DNA for the CDR3: TGTGCCAGCAGTCCTTCTAGGCTCAACTACAATGAGCAGTTCTTC. This codes for CASSPSRLNYNEQFF.

The V call is TRBV11-2, the J call TRBJ2-1, with D possibly being TRBD2 (6 bases). Trimming took 5 bases from V and 4 from J, leaving 6 bases between them. CDR3 length: 12 residues. Germline V gene lookup returns CDR1 SGHAT and CDR2 FQNNGV. The CDR3 spells CASSAGYNEQFF. CDR3 in DNA: TGTGCCAGCAGCGCGGGATACAATGAGCAGTTCTTC.

The chain links TRBV20-1 to TRBJ2-7, with TRBD2 as a possible D gene (7 bases). This CDR3 spans 14 amino acids. V shed 2 bases and J shed 6 bases, with 17 bases lying between them. Germline-derived CDR1 and CDR2 are DFQATT and SNEGSKA (reference sequence). The CDR3 loop is CSARLWGGPSEQYF. The DNA of the CDR3 is TGCAGTGCTAGATTGTGGGGGGGCCCTTCCGAGCAGTACTTC.

By sample share, this clonotype is medium-sized. This chain links TRBV6-2 or TRBV6-3 with TRBJ1-1; the D gene is possibly TRBD1 (5 bases). Germline values: CDR1 MNHEY, CDR2 SVGEGT. The CDR3 has 13 amino acids. Trimming removed 5 bases from V and 10 bases from J, with 17 bases in between. Here the CDR3 DNA reads TGTGCCAGCAGTGACAACTTCCCCCAGGGAGCTTTCTTT. Residues: CASSDNFPQGAFF.

In this sample, this clonotype turned up once. One end of the junction is discordant with germline, which a read error may explain. J is TRBJ1-1 and V is TRBV30; a possible D gene is TRBD1 (6 bases). Germline assignment: CDR1 GTSNPN and CDR2 SVGIG (reference sequence). CDR3 length: 15 amino acids. This chain's CDR3 is CAWDRHTPGTTGAFF. CDR3 nucleotides: TGTGCCTGGGATAGACACACACCAGGGACAACTGGAGCTTTCTTT.